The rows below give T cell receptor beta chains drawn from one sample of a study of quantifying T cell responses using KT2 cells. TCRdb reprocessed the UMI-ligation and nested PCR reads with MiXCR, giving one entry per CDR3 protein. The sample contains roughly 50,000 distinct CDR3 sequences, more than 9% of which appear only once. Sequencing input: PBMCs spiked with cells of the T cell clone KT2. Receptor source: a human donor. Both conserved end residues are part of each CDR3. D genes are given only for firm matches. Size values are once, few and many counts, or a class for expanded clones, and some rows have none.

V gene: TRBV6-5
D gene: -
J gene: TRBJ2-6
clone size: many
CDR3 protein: CASSYSSSGANVLTF
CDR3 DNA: TGTGCCAGCAGTTACTCTAGCTCTGGGGCCAACGTCCTGACTTTC

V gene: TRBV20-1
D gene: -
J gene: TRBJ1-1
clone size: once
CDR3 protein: CSARADRPSNTEAFF
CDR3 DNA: TGCAGTGCTAGAGCCGACAGGCCCTCGAACACTGAAGCTTTCTTT

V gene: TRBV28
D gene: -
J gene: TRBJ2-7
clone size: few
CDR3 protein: CASSLPYRQEGYEQYF
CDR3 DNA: TGTGCCAGCAGTTTACCCTACCGACAGGAGGGGTACGAGCAGTACTTC

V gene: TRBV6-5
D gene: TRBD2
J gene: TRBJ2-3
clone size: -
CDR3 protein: CASSGRVSTDTQYF
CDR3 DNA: TGTGCCAGTAGCGGGAGGGTTTCGACAGATACGCAGTATTTT

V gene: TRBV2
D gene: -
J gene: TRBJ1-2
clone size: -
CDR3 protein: CASTPGFGGGYGYTF
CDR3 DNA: TGTGCCAGCACACCTGGTTTCGGGGGGGGGTATGGCTACACCTTC

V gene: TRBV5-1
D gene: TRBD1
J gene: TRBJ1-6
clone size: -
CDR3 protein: CASSLGPGTGRRSPLHF
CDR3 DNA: TGCGCCAGCAGCTTGGGCCCCGGGACAGGGAGACGTTCACCCCTCCACTTT

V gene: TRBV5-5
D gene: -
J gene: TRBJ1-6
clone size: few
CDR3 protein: CASSLANSYNSPLHF
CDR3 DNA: TGTGCCAGCAGCTTGGCGAACTCCTATAATTCACCCCTCCACTTT

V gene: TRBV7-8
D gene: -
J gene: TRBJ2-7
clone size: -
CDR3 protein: CASSLRLGDYEQYF
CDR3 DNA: TGTGCCAGCAGCTTAAGACTAGGGGACTACGAGCAGTACTTC

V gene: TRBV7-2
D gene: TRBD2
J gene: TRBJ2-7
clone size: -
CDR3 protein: CASSLDSLALYEQYF
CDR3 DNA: TGTGCCAGCAGCTTAGATTCACTAGCGCTCTACGAGCAGTACTTC

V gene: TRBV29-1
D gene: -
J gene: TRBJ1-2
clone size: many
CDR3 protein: CSVETASSYGYTF
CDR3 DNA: TGCAGCGTTGAAACAGCCTCCTCCTATGGCTACACCTTC

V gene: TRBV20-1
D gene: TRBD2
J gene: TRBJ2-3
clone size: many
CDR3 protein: CSARDFLAGLTDTQYF
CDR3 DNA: TGCAGTGCTAGAGATTTTCTAGCGGGGCTCACAGATACGCAGTATTTT

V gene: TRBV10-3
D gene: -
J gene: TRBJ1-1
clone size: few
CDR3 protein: CAISEGQRAFF
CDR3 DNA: TGTGCCATCAGTGAGGGGCAGAGAGCTTTCTTT

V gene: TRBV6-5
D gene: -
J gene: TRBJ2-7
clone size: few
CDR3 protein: CASSYGTQFYEQYF
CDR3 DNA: TGTGCCAGCAGTTACGGGACACAGTTCTACGAGCAGTACTTC

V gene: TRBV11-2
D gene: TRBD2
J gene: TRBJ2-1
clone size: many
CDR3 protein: CASSHLAGRQFF
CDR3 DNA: TGTGCCAGCAGCCATCTAGCGGGACGGCAGTTCTTC

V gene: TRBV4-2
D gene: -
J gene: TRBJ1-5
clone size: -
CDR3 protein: CASSQAFGQPQHF
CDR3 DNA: TGTGCCAGCAGCCAAGCCTTCGGGCAGCCCCAGCATTTT

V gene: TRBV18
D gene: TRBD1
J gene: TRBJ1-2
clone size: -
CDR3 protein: CASSPGTGQRYGYTF
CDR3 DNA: TGTGCCAGCTCACCAGGGACAGGGCAAAGATATGGCTACACCTTC

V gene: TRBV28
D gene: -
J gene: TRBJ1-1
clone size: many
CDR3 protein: CASSGGGNEAFF
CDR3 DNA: TGTGCCAGCAGTGGCGGGGGTAATGAAGCTTTCTTT

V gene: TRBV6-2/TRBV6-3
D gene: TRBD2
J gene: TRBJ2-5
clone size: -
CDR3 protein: CASHPSGSVQETQYF
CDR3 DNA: TGTGCCAGCCATCCTAGCGGGAGTGTGCAAGAGACCCAGTACTTC

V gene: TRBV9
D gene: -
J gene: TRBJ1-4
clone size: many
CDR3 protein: CASSQRGNEKLFF
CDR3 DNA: TGTGCCAGCAGCCAGCGAGGTAATGAAAAACTGTTTTTT

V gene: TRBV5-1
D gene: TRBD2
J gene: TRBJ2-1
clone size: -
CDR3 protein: CASSLELAGGVIAAYNEQFF
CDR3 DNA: TGCGCCAGCAGCCTTGAACTAGCGGGAGGAGTTATTGCCGCCTACAATGAGCAGTTCTTC

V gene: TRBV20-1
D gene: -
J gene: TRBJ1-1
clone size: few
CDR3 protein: CSAREWGGNTEAFF
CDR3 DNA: TGCAGTGCTAGAGAGTGGGGGGGGAACACTGAAGCTTTCTTT

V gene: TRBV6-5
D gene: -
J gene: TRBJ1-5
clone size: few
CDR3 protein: CASSYSAQGTQPQHF
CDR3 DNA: TGTGCCAGCAGTTACTCGGCACAGGGAACTCAGCCCCAGCATTTT

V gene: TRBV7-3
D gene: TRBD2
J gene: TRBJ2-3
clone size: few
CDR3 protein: CASSLEGQGAGGPWDTQYF
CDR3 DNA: TGTGCCAGCAGCTTAGAAGGGCAAGGAGCGGGAGGGCCGTGGGATACGCAGTATTTT

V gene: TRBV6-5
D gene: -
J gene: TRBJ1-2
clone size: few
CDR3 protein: CASSPNRGYGYTF
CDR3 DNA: TGTGCCAGCAGTCCTAACAGAGGCTATGGCTACACCTTC

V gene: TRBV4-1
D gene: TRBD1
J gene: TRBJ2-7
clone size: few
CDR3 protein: CASSLSLQGNEQYF
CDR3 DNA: TGCGCCAGCAGCCTAAGCTTACAGGGGAACGAGCAGTACTTC